The 14 T cell receptor beta chains below were found in one sample sequenced in a study of T-cell reconstitution after alpha-beta-depleted transplantation in children. Using unique molecular identifiers, the investigators prepared the TCRbeta library. TCRdb reanalysed the PCR reads using MiXCR and keeps one entry per CDR3 protein. Of roughly 670,000 distinct CDR3 sequences in the sample, 10% to 15% were seen once. Sequenced here: PBMCs, sampled before TCRalphabeta/CD19-depleted stem cell transplant. The receptors shown here come from a girl aged 2 to 10 with congenital amegakaryocytic thrombocytopenia, due to receive a stem cell transplant.

The chain combines TRBV6-1 with TRBJ2-1; TRBD2 agrees at 8 bases. This CDR3 has 14 residues. Unmatched junction bases numbered 7, after V lost 6 bases and J lost 6 bases. Germline V gene data show CDR1 as MNHNS and CDR2 as SASEGT. CDR3 amino acids: CASSHPGLVNEQFF. For the CDR3, the DNA is TGTGCCAGCAGCCACCCGGGACTAGTCAATGAGCAGTTCTTC.

This chain uses TRBV12-3 or TRBV12-4 with TRBJ2-5, with 7 bases that match TRBD1. This CDR3 has 14 residues. The V gene end was trimmed by 5 bases and the J gene end by 1 base; junction bases not matched to a gene: 4. The CDR3 sequence: CASSHHRGQETQYF. CDR3 nucleotides: TGTGCCAGCAGTCATCACAGGGGCCAAGAGACCCAGTACTTC.

This clonotype has a handful of counts. The chain carries TRBV4-1 and TRBJ2-1, with D uncertain. Germline V gene data show CDR1 as MGHRA and CDR2 as YSYEKL. V lost 0 bases and J lost 6, with 6 bases in between. The CDR3 contains 13 residues. CDR3 loop: CASSQEGVNEQFF. CDR3 DNA: TGCGCCAGCAGCCAAGAGGGCGTCAATGAGCAGTTCTTC.

This clonotype was observed many times. The chain carries TRBV5-1 and TRBJ2-3; 10 nucleotides line up with TRBD2. V lost 4 bases, J lost 6 bases, and 5 bases stayed unmatched. The CDR3 is 14 residues long. Germline loops: CDR1 SGHRS, CDR2 YFSETQ. The CDR3 nucleotides are TGCGCCAGCAGCCTAGCGGGAGAGATGGATACGCAGTATTTT. It yields the protein CASSLAGEMDTQYF. Full variable domain (rest looked up from reference TRBV5-1 and TRBJ2-3): KAGVTQTPRYLIKTRGQQVTLSCSPISGHRSVSWYQQTPGQGLQFLFEYFSETQRNKGNFPGRFSGRQFSNSRSEMNVSTLELGDSALYLCASSLAGEMDTQYFGPGTRLTVL.

There are a few counts of this clonotype. The chain recombines TRBV3-1 with TRBJ2-5, with no clear D. The CDR3 is made up of 12 amino acids. CDR1 and CDR2 from the germline V gene are LGHDT and YNNKEL (reference sequence). Between the trimmed V and J ends, which lost 2 bases and 5 bases, there was a span of 6 bases. CDR3 protein: CASSQPSETQYF. The CDR3 DNA reads TGTGCCAGCAGCCAACCCAGTGAGACCCAGTACTTC.

In its sample, this clonotype was seen many times. The genes are TRBV20-1 and TRBJ1-1; D remains unclear. V was cut by 4 bases and J by 8 bases, with 14 bases left in between. Per the germline V gene, CDR1 is DFQATT and CDR2 is SNEGSKA (reference sequence). The CDR3 runs 12 residues. CDR3: CSAMTRPTEAFF. CDR3 coding DNA: TGCAGTGCTATGACCAGACCCACCGAAGCTTTCTTT.

V and J are TRBV20-1 and TRBJ2-5, with 8 nucleotides matching TRBD1. The V and J ends lost 4 bases and 4 bases, in that order; junction bases with no gene match: 8. Germline V gene sequence: CDR1 DFQATT, CDR2 SNEGSKA (reference sequence). The CDR3 totals 14 residues. The CDR3 DNA reads as TGCAGTGCTACCAGGACAGGGATATTAGAGACCCAGTACTTC. Its translation: CSATRTGILETQYF.

At least ten counts were recorded for this clonotype. The CDR3 coding sequence is TGCAGTGCTAGAGTCCCAGCGGGAGGGCCCTTACCCCAAGAGACCCAGTACTTC. Translated, it gives CSARVPAGGPLPQETQYF. V and J are TRBV20-1 and TRBJ2-5; TRBD2 matches 10 bases. Trimming took 1 base from V and 1 from J; bases not matched to a gene: 12. The V gene's germline CDR1 is DFQATT and CDR2 SNEGSKA (reference sequence). This CDR3 is built from 18 residues.

The V call is TRBV9, the J call TRBJ2-2, with 11 bases matching TRBD2. CDR1 is SGDLS, CDR2 YYNGEE, per germline. This CDR3 region has 17 residues. The J segment lost 1 base and the V segment lost 2 bases, leaving 4 bases of the junction unmatched. This CDR3 reads CASSVMTSGVNTGELFF. DNA for the CDR3: TGTGCCAGCAGCGTTATGACTAGCGGGGTGAACACCGGGGAGCTGTTTTTT.

This clonotype was counted at least ten times. The chain links TRBV5-1 to TRBJ2-7, with TRBD2 matching 10 bases. This CDR3 has 15 residues. Unmatched junction bases numbered 3, after V lost 2 bases and J lost 1 base. The V gene's germline CDR1 is SGHRS and CDR2 YFSETQ. For the CDR3, the DNA is TGCGCCAGCAGCTTAGGACTAGCGGCATCCTACGAGCAGTACTTC. It encodes CASSLGLAASYEQYF. The full variable domain, its missing parts supplied by reference TRBV5-1 and TRBJ2-7, is KAGVTQTPRYLIKTRGQQVTLSCSPISGHRSVSWYQQTPGQGLQFLFEYFSETQRNKGNFPGRFSGRQFSNSRSEMNVSTLELGDSALYLCASSLGLAASYEQYFGPGTRLTVT.

This clonotype was counted ten times or more. The chain is built from TRBV20-1 and TRBJ2-7, with 7 bases aligning to TRBD1. Unmatched junction bases numbered 7, after V lost 5 bases and J lost 6 bases. This CDR3 has 12 amino acids. Germline lookup yields CDR1 DFQATT and CDR2 SNEGSKA (reference sequence). The CDR3, as DNA: TGCAGTGCTCTACAGGGGACGGGCGAGCAGTACTTC. Protein sequence: CSALQGTGEQYF.

The chain has TRBV10-3 and TRBJ2-2; 16 bases fit TRBD2. The V gene's germline CDR1 is ENHRY and CDR2 SYGVKD. The CDR3 spans 20 residues. J gave up 1 base and V 2 bases, and 7 bases lay outside the gene matches. The CDR3 DNA is TGTGCCATCAGTGAGACGCCGGGACTAGCGGGAGGGAGGAACACCGGGGAGCTGTTTTTT. Protein: CAISETPGLAGGRNTGELFF.

V and J are TRBV7-8 and TRBJ1-5; D gene unclear. The CDR3 spans 18 residues. V was pared by 2 bases and J by 7 bases, with 24 bases between. Germline V CDR1 and CDR2: SGHVS, FQNEAQ. The CDR3 region has the DNA TGTGCCAGCAGCTTACCTGTGTTATCTGGGCAGCGACGGCAGCCCCAGCATTTT. Translated: CASSLPVLSGQRRQPQHF.

This clonotype was recorded at least ten times. This chain uses TRBV20-1 with TRBJ2-7, with TRBD2 matching over 7 bases. With V trimmed by 0 bases and J by 6 bases, 8 bases remained unmatched. Per the germline V gene, CDR1 is DFQATT and CDR2 is SNEGSKA (reference sequence). This CDR3 is 14 amino acids long. This chain's CDR3 is CSARDGTGGSEQYF. In nucleotides, the CDR3 is TGCAGTGCTAGAGACGGGACGGGAGGATCCGAGCAGTACTTC.